Below, 2 T cell receptor beta chains from the same sample are listed, as sequenced in a study of shared clonotypes between healthy human individuals. Positively selected for CCR7, the CD45RO-negative cells used as naive CD8 cells excluded terminally differentiated effector memory CD45RA+ cells. Only in-frame clones appear in the TCRdb table, and some are missing; sequencing was by immunoSEQ multiplex PCR. The sample records over 2,000,000 clones, 93% being singletons. The sample was naive CD8+ T cells from PBMCs. These receptors were taken from a man younger than 30 in good health. Some clones in this sample may be carry-over from other donors' samples.

This chain uses TRBV6-5 with TRBJ1-1; the D gene is possibly TRBD1 (5 bases). Looked up from germline, CDR1 is MNHEY and CDR2 is SVGAGI. V lost 2 bases, J lost 8 bases, and 9 bases lay in between. The CDR3 has 12 amino acids. CDR3 coding DNA: TGTGCCAGCAGTTACGGGGCAGACGAAGCTTTCTTT. Protein sequence: CASSYGADEAFF.

The gene calls are TRBV7-9 and TRBJ2-5; 9 bases line up with TRBD1. Germline values: CDR1 SEHNR, CDR2 FQNEAQ (reference sequence). J gave up 5 bases and V 2 bases, and 9 bases lay outside the gene matches. This CDR3 has 16 amino acids. For the CDR3, the DNA is TGTGCCAGCAGCTTAAAACAGGGGGCTTTCTTTGAGACCCAGTACTTC. Translating it yields CASSLKQGAFFETQYF.